Below are 3 T cell receptor beta chains sequenced from a single sample in a study of regulatory T cells in long-lasting Graves disease. To make TCR beta libraries, researchers used iRepertoire HTBI primers and Arm-PCR of CDR3 regions. TCRdb analysed the multiplex PCR reads with MiXCR anew, one entry per CDR3 protein. The data contain some 470,000 distinct CDR3 sequences, around a fifth of them singletons. Time point defined: persistent/refractory GD, antithyroid drugs over 5 years with positive TRAb. Scientists built the TCR library using RNA that was extracted from PBMCs. Specimen: peripheral blood mononuclear cells (PBMCs), collected when the disease was refractory, from a patient treated with antithyroid drugs. The receptors shown here come from a female donor with Graves disease.

This chain joins TRBV7-2 and TRBJ2-1; D remains ambiguous. The CDR3 has 16 residues. V shed 5 bases and J shed 3 bases, with 17 bases lying between them. Germline CDR1 reads SGHTA; CDR2 reads FQGNSA. The CDR3 DNA reads as TGTGCCAGCAGCCAGACCACAGCCTACCTCTACAATGAGCAGTTCTTC. It encodes CASSQTTAYLYNEQFF.

The V and J genes are TRBV5-1 and TRBJ2-2, with TRBD2 identical over 9 bases. Trimming at V came to 0 bases and at J to 0 bases, leaving 3 bases not matched to a gene. Germline CDR1 is SGHRS and CDR2 is YFSETQ. CDR3 size: 17 residues. This CDR3 is CASSLELAGSNTGELFF. The CDR3 nucleotides read TGCGCCAGCAGCTTGGAGCTAGCGGGATCGAACACCGGGGAGCTGTTTTTT.

This chain links TRBV7-2 with TRBJ1-4; D is unclear. Germline V gene lookup returns CDR1 SGHTA and CDR2 FQGNSA. With 5 bases removed from V and 0 bases from J, the gap between germline ends came to 10 bases. This CDR3 has 15 residues. The CDR3 coding sequence is TGTGCCAGCAGCCCCAGGACCGCAACTAATGAAAAACTGTTTTTT. It codes for CASSPRTATNEKLFF. Full variable domain (remainder filled in from reference TRBV7-2 and TRBJ1-4): GAGVSQSPSNKVTEKGKDVELRCDPISGHTALYWYRQSLGQGLEFLIYFQGNSAPDKSGLPSDRFSAERTGGSVSTLTIQRTQQEDSAVYLCASSPRTATNEKLFFGSGTQLSVL.